The TCR beta chain described here comes from a study of T-cell reconstitution after alpha-beta-depleted transplantation in children. Deletions cut 7 bases from V and 3 bases from J, with 19 bases between. Germline assignment: CDR1 SQVTM and CDR2 ANQGSEA. CDR3 length: 14 amino acids. A library of TCRbeta sequences, prepared with unique molecular identifiers, was generated. TCRdb ran MiXCR on the PCR reads and lists one entry per CDR3 protein. The sample has about 610,000 distinct CDR3 sequences, about 10% seen once. The chain combines TRBV29-1 with TRBJ2-7, with D possibly matching TRBD1 (6 bases). The origin of this receptor is a human donor who donated a stem cell graft to a child with acute myeloid leukemia. The source was PBMCs from the stem cell graft donor, collected from the stem cell graft. This chain's CDR3 is CSALLQGTRYEQYF. The CDR3 nucleotides are TGCAGCGCCTTACTCCAGGGGACCCGCTACGAGCAGTACTTC.